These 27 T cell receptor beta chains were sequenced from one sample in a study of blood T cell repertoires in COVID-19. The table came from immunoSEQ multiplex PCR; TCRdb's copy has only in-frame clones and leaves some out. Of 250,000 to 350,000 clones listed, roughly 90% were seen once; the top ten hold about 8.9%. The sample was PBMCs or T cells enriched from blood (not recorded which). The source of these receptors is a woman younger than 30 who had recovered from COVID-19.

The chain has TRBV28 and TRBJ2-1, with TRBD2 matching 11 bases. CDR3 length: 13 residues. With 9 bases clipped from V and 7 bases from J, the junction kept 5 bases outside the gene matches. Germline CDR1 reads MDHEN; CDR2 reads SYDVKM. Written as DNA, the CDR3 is TGTGCCAGTAGCGGGAGGGCCTGGAATGAGCAGTTCTTC. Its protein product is CASSGRAWNEQFF.

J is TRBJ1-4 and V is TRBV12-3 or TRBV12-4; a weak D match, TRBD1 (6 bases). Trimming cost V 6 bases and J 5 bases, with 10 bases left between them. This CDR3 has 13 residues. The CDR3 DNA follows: TGTGCCAGCAGGGACAGTAAAAATGAAAAACTGTTTTTT. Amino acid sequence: CASRDSKNEKLFF.

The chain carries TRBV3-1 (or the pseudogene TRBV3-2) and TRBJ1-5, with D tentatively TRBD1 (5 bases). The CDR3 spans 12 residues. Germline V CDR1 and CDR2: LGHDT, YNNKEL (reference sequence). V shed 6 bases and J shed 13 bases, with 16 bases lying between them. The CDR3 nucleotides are TGTGCCAGCAGTCCCGGGGGGAGGGCTCAGCATTTT. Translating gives CASSPGGRAQHF.

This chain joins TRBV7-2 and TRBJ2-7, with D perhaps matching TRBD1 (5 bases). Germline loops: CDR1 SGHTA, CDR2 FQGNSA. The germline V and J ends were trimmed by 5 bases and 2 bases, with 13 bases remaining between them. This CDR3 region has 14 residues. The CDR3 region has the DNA TGTGCCAGCAGCGCTAACAAGGGGCCCTACGAGCAGTACTTC. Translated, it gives CASSANKGPYEQYF.

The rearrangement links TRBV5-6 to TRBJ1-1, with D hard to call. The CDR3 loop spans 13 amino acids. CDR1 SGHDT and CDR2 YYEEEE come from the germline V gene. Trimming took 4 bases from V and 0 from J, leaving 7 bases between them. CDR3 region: CASSTSVNTEAFF. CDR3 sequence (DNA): TGTGCCAGCAGCACGTCAGTGAACACTGAAGCTTTCTTT.

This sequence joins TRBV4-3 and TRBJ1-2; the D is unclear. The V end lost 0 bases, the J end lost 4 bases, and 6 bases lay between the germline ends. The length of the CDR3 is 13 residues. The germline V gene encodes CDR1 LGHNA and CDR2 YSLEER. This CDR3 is CASSQEGSYGYTF. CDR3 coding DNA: TGCGCCAGCAGCCAAGAGGGCAGCTATGGCTACACCTTC.

For the CDR3, the DNA is TGTGCCAGCAGCGTAGGACCGGACAGCTCCTATAATTCACCCCTCCACTTT. This translates into CASSVGPDSSYNSPLHF. The rearrangement links TRBV9 to TRBJ1-6; possibly TRBD1 for D (6 bases). V was pared by 0 bases and J by 0 bases, with 10 bases between. Germline V gives CDR1 SGDLS, CDR2 YYNGEE. The CDR3 covers 17 residues.

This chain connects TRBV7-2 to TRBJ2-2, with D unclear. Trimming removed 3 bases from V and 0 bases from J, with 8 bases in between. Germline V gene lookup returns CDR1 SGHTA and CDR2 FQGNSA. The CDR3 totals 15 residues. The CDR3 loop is CASSFSDANTGELFF. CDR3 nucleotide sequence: TGTGCCAGCAGCTTCAGCGATGCGAACACCGGGGAGCTGTTTTTT. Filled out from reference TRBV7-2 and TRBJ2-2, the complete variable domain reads GAGVSQSPSNKVTEKGKDVELRCDPISGHTALYWYRQSLGQGLEFLIYFQGNSAPDKSGLPSDRFSAERTGGSVSTLTIQRTQQEDSAVYLCASSFSDANTGELFFGEGSRLTVL.

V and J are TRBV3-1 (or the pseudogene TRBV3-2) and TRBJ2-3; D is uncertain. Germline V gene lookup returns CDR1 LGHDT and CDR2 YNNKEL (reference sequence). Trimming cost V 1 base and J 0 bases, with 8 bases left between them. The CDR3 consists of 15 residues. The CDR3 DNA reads TGTGCCAGCAGCCAAGGCGTCTATAGCACAGATACGCAGTATTTT. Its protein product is CASSQGVYSTDTQYF.

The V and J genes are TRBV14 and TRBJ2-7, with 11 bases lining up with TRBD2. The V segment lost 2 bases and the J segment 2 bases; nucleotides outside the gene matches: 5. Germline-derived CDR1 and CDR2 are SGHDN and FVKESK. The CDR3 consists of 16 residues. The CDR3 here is CASSQRAGLAAYEQYF. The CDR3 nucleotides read TGTGCCAGCAGCCAACGGGCGGGACTAGCGGCCTACGAGCAGTACTTC. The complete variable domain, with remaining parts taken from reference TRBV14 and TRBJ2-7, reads EAGVTQFPSHSVIEKGQTVTLRCDPISGHDNLYWYRRVMGKEIKFLLHFVKESKQDESGMPNNRFLAERTGGTYSTLKVQPAELEDSGVYFCASSQRAGLAAYEQYFGPGTRLTVT.

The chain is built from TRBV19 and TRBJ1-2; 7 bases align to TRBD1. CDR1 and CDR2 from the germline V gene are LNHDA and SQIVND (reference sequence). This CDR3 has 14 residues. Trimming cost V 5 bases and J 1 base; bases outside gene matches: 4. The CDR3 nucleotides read TGTGCCAGTAGTCGGGCAGGGGGTAACTATGGCTACACCTTC. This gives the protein CASSRAGGNYGYTF.

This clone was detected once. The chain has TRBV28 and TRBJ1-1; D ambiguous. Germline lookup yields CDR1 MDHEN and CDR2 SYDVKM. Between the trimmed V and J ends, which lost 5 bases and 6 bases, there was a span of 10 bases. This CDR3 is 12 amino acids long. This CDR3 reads CASSPNGAEAFF. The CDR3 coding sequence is TGTGCCAGCAGTCCAAACGGAGCTGAAGCTTTCTTT.

The CDR3 DNA is TGTGCCAGCAGTACACGACAGGATCTTTTCTACGAGCAGTACTTC. Amino acid sequence: CASSTRQDLFYEQYF. V and J are TRBV28 and TRBJ2-7; maybe TRBD1 (6 bases). The CDR3 totals 15 residues. V lost 5 bases to trimming and J lost 3 bases, with 17 bases between them. Per the germline V gene, CDR1 is MDHEN and CDR2 is SYDVKM.

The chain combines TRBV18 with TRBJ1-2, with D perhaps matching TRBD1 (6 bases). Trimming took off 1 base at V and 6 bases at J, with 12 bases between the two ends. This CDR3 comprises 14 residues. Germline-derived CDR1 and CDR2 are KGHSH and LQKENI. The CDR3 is CASSPLQGRDGYTF. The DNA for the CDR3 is TGTGCCAGCTCACCACTTCAGGGGCGGGATGGCTACACCTTC. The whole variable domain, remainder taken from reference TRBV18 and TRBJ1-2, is NAGVMQNPRHLVRRRGQEARLRCSPMKGHSHVYWYRQLPEEGLKFMVYLQKENIIDESGMPKERFSAEFPKEGPSILRIQQVVRGDSAAYFCASSPLQGRDGYTFGSGTRLTVV.

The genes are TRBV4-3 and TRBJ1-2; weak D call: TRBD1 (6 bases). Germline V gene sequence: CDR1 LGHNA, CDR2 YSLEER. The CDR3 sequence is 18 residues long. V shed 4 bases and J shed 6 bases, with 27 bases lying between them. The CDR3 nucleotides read TGCGCCAGCAGCCTATTCTGGGGATCCGAGGCAGGGGACCATGGCTACACCTTC. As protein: CASSLFWGSEAGDHGYTF.

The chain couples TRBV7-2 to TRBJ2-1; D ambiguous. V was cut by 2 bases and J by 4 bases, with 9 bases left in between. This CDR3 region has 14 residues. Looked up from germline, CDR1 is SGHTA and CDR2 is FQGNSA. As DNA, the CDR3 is TGTGCCAGCAGCTTACTACTTACTTACAATGAGCAGTTCTTC. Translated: CASSLLLTYNEQFF.

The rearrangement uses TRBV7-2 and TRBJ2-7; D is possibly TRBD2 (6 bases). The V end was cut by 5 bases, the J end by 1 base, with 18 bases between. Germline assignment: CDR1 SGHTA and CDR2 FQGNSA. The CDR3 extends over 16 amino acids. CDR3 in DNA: TGTGCCAGCAGCCCCAGGATGGGACTTCCTTCCTACGAGCAGTACTTC. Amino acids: CASSPRMGLPSYEQYF. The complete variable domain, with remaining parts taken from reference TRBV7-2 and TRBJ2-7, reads GAGVSQSPSNKVTEKGKDVELRCDPISGHTALYWYRQSLGQGLEFLIYFQGNSAPDKSGLPSDRFSAERTGGSVSTLTIQRTQQEDSAVYLCASSPRMGLPSYEQYFGPGTRLTVT.

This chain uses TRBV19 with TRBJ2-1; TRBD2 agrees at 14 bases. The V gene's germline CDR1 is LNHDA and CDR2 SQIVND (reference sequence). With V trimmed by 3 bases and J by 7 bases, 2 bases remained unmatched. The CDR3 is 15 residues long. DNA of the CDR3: TGTGCCAGTAGTATTCGGACTAGCGGGAGGAATGAGCAGTTCTTC. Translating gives CASSIRTSGRNEQFF.

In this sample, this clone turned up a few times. The CDR3 loop is CASSGQGSGNTIYF. The DNA of the CDR3 is TGTGCCAGCAGCGGACAGGGTTCGGGAAACACCATATATTTT. This chain links TRBV27 with TRBJ1-3; TRBD1 matches at 8 bases. In germline, CDR1 is MNHEY, CDR2 SMNVEV (reference sequence). The CDR3 runs to 14 residues. After removal of 6 bases from V and 4 bases from J, the junction contained 5 bases not matched to a gene.

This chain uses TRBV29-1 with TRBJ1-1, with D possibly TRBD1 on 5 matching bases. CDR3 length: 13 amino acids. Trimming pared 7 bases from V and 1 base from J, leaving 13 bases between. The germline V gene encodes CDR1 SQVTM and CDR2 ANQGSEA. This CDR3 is CSAKAGPNTEAFF. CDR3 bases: TGCAGCGCCAAAGCAGGGCCGAACACTGAAGCTTTCTTT.

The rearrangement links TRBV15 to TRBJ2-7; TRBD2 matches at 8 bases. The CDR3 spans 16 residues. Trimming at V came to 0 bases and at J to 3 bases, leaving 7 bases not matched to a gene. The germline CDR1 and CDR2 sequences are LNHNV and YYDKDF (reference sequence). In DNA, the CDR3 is TGTGCCACCAGCAGAGATCCGGGACTAGTTAGCTACGAGCAGTACTTC. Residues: CATSRDPGLVSYEQYF. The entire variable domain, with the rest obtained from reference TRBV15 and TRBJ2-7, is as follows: DAMVIQNPRYQVTQFGKPVTLSCSQTLNHNVMYWYQQKSSQAPKLLFHYYDKDFNNEADTPDNFQSRRPNTSFCFLDIRSPGLGDTAMYLCATSRDPGLVSYEQYFGPGTRLTVT.

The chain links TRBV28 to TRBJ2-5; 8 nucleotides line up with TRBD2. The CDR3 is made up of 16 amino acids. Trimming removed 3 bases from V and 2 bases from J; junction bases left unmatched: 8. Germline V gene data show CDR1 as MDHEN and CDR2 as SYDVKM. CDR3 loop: CASSFHPAGAQETQYF. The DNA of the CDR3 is TGTGCCAGCAGTTTTCACCCAGCGGGGGCACAAGAGACCCAGTACTTC.

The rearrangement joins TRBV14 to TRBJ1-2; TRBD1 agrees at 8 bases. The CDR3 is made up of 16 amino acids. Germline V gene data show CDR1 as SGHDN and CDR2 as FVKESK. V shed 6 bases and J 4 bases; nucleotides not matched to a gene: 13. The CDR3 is CASRGDGTGARYGYTF. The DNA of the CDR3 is TGTGCCAGCAGGGGGGACGGGACAGGAGCCCGCTATGGCTACACCTTC.

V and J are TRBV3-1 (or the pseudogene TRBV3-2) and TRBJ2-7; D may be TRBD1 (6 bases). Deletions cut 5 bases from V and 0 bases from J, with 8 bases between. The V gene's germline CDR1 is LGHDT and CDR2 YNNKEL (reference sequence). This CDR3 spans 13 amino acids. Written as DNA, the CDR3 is TGTGCCAGCAGCTCGGACAGCTCCTACGAGCAGTACTTC. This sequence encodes CASSSDSSYEQYF.

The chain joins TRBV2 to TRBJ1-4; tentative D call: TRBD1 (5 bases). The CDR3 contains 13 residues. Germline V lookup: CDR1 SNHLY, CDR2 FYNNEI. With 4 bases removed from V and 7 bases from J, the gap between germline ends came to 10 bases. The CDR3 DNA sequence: TGTGCCAGCAGTGGGGGGGTCGGTGAAAAACTGTTTTTT. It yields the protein CASSGGVGEKLFF.

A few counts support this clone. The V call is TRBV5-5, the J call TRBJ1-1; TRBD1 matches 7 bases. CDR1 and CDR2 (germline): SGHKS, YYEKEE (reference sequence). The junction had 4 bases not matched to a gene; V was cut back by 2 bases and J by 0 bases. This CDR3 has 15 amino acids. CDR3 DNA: TGTGCCAGCAGCTTCACAGGGGACATGAACACTGAAGCTTTCTTT. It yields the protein CASSFTGDMNTEAFF. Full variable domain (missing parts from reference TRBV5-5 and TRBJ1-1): DAGVTQSPTHLIKTRGQQVTLRCSPISGHKSVSWYQQVLGQGPQFIFQYYEKEERGRGNFPDRFSARQFPNYSSELNVNALLLGDSALYLCASSFTGDMNTEAFFGQGTRLTVV.

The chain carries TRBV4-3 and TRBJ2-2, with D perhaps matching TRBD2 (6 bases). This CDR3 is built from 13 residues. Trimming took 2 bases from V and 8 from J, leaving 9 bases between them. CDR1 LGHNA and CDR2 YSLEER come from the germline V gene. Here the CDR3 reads CASSQPGGGELFF. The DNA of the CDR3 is TGCGCCAGCAGCCAACCCGGGGGTGGGGAGCTGTTTTTT.